The next 28 T cell receptor beta chains were all read from a single sample in a study of blood T cell repertoires in COVID-19. The assay was immunoSEQ multiplex PCR, and TCRdb's table has in-frame clones only and misses some. The sample has roughly 40,000 clones, more than 85% seen once; the top ten hold roughly 6.1%. The sample comprised peripheral blood. These receptors all come from a human donor in a cohort sampled during active COVID-19.

In DNA form, the CDR3 reads TGTGCCTGGAGTGGGGGTAGGACAGGGTGGAGTCCCGGGGAGCTGTTTTTT. This codes for CAWSGGRTGWSPGELFF. The V call is TRBV30, the J call TRBJ2-2; 8 bases agree with TRBD1. Losses at the gene ends were 1 base for V and 6 bases for J; bases not matched to a gene: 13. The CDR3 is made up of 17 amino acids. Per the germline V gene, CDR1 is GTSNPN and CDR2 is SVGIG (reference sequence).

V usage is TRBV28 and J usage is TRBJ1-5, with TRBD1 matching 9 bases. Germline V gene data show CDR1 as MDHEN and CDR2 as SYDVKM. The trim removed 6 bases at V and 5 bases at J, leaving 8 bases unmatched. This CDR3 comprises 15 residues. Here the CDR3 DNA reads TGTGCCAGCAGACAGAGGACAGGGGAGGATCAGCCCCAGCATTTT. This encodes CASRQRTGEDQPQHF.

The chain carries TRBV4-1 and TRBJ2-7; D perhaps matches TRBD2 (6 bases). V was shortened by 2 bases and J by 1 base, with 12 bases between the two germline ends. The CDR3 consists of 15 residues. Germline values: CDR1 MGHRA, CDR2 YSYEKL. The CDR3 nucleotides are TGCGCCAGCAGCCAAAGCCGGGGGTCATCCTACGAGCAGTACTTC. It encodes CASSQSRGSSYEQYF.

The CDR3 loop reads CAWSVSLGGEQYF. Here the CDR3 DNA reads TGTGCCTGGAGTGTCTCATTGGGGGGCGAGCAGTACTTC. The chain joins TRBV30 to TRBJ2-7; D is possibly TRBD2 (6 bases). The CDR3 sequence is 13 residues long. Germline V gene lookup returns CDR1 GTSNPN and CDR2 SVGIG (reference sequence). V was cut by 0 bases and J by 6 bases, with 12 bases left in between.

V gene TRBV19 combines with J gene TRBJ1-3; 8 nucleotides line up with TRBD1. The V and J ends lost 4 bases and 6 bases, in that order; junction bases with no gene match: 14. The germline V gene encodes CDR1 LNHDA and CDR2 SQIVND (reference sequence). This CDR3 comprises 17 residues. The CDR3 here is CASSTRGRGRSENTIYF. DNA of the CDR3: TGTGCCAGTAGTACACGGGGCAGGGGGCGATCGGAAAACACCATATATTTT.

The rearrangement uses TRBV5-1 and TRBJ2-6; 7 bases line up with TRBD1. Germline CDR1 is SGHRS and CDR2 is YFSETQ. J was trimmed by 2 bases and V by 4 bases; bases with no gene match: 15. The CDR3 runs to 19 residues. This CDR3 reads CASSLRERTTGAGANVLTF. The CDR3 nucleotides are TGCGCCAGCAGCCTACGCGAGAGAACCACAGGGGCTGGGGCCAACGTCCTGACTTTC.

V and J are TRBV28 and TRBJ2-7; the match to TRBD1 covers 8 bases. V trimming: 6 bases; J trimming: 3 bases; junction bases outside the gene matches: 13. The CDR3 runs to 16 residues. The germline V gene encodes CDR1 MDHEN and CDR2 SYDVKM. CDR3 in amino acids: CASSQPRGTGDYEQYF. The DNA of the CDR3 is TGTGCCAGCAGCCAACCCAGGGGGACAGGTGACTACGAGCAGTACTTC.

V usage is TRBV7-6 and J usage is TRBJ2-1; TRBD2 agrees at 12 bases. Germline V gene sequence: CDR1 SGHVS, CDR2 FNYEAQ. CDR3 length: 18 residues. V dropped 4 bases and J dropped 6; count of bases not matched to a gene: 13. The CDR3, as DNA: TGTGCCAGCAGCTCCGAAACATTACTAGCGGGGGGACGCAATGAGCAGTTCTTC. This codes for CASSSETLLAGGRNEQFF.

This chain uses TRBV5-1 with TRBJ2-1; 9 positions agree with TRBD1. After removal of 5 bases from V and 3 bases from J, the junction contained 6 bases not matched to a gene. This CDR3 comprises 15 residues. Germline V gives CDR1 SGHRS, CDR2 YFSETQ. The CDR3 coding sequence is TGCGCCAGCAGTGCCGGGACAGGGAACTACAATGAGCAGTTCTTC. This translates into CASSAGTGNYNEQFF.

J is TRBJ2-7 and V is TRBV5-1; D might be TRBD1 (5 bases). V lost 0 bases and J lost 2, with 9 bases in between. Germline CDR1 is SGHRS and CDR2 is YFSETQ. The CDR3 loop spans 14 amino acids. Written as DNA, the CDR3 is TGCGCCAGCAGCTTGGCCGCAGGGACCTACGAGCAGTACTTC. Translating gives CASSLAAGTYEQYF. The whole variable domain, remainder taken from reference TRBV5-1 and TRBJ2-7, is KAGVTQTPRYLIKTRGQQVTLSCSPISGHRSVSWYQQTPGQGLQFLFEYFSETQRNKGNFPGRFSGRQFSNSRSEMNVSTLELGDSALYLCASSLAAGTYEQYFGPGTRLTVT.

DNA for the CDR3: TGTGCCAGCAGCCGCGTTAACACCGGGGAGACCCAGTACTTC. Translating gives CASSRVNTGETQYF. This rearrangement joins TRBV5-6 to TRBJ2-5, with D unresolved. This CDR3 spans 14 amino acids. Looked up from germline, CDR1 is SGHDT and CDR2 is YYEEEE. V lost 4 bases to trimming and J lost 5 bases, with 15 bases between them. The full variable domain, rest sourced from reference TRBV5-6 and TRBJ2-5, is DAGVTQSPTHLIKTRGQQVTLRCSPKSGHDTVSWYQQALGQGPQFIFQYYEEEERQRGNFPDRFSGHQFPNYSSELNVNALLLGDSALYLCASSRVNTGETQYFGPGTRLLVL.

The chain employs TRBV19 and TRBJ1-5, with a tentative D call TRBD1 (5 bases). The V and J ends lost 7 bases and 1 base respectively, with 17 bases between them. Germline V CDR1 and CDR2: LNHDA, SQIVND (reference sequence). CDR3 length: 16 amino acids. In DNA form, the CDR3 reads TGTGCCAGTACATCGCCCAGGGTGTCGAGCAATCAGCCCCAGCATTTT. The encoded protein is CASTSPRVSSNQPQHF.

The rearrangement uses TRBV4-2 and TRBJ2-7, with TRBD2 matching 11 bases. V dropped 5 bases and J dropped 0; count of bases not matched to a gene: 6. The CDR3 is made up of 16 amino acids. CDR1 and CDR2 from the germline V gene are LGHNA and YNFKEQ. The DNA for the CDR3 is TGTGCCAGCAGCTACCAACTAGCGGGAGCCTCCTACGAGCAGTACTTC. Encoded protein: CASSYQLAGASYEQYF.

The chain employs TRBV6-1 and TRBJ2-1, with 8 bases fitting TRBD1. CDR3 length: 16 amino acids. Germline CDR1 MNHNS, CDR2 SASEGT. V was clipped by 3 bases and J by 6 bases; unmatched bases: 10. The CDR3 loop is CASSDPPGGEGNEQFF. The CDR3 bases are TGTGCCAGCAGTGACCCCCCAGGGGGCGAGGGCAATGAGCAGTTCTTC.

J is TRBJ2-2 and V is TRBV6-5, with TRBD2 matching over 7 bases. This CDR3 has 16 residues. Unmatched junction bases numbered 5, after V lost 2 bases and J lost 2 bases. CDR1 is MNHEY, CDR2 SVGAGI, per germline. DNA for the CDR3: TGTGCCAGCAGTTACGAGGGACTACCAAACACCGGGGAGCTGTTTTTT. It yields the protein CASSYEGLPNTGELFF.

This sequence joins TRBV3-1 (or the pseudogene TRBV3-2) and TRBJ2-5; unclear D gene. Germline V lookup: CDR1 LGHDT, CDR2 YNNKEL (reference sequence). The V end was cut by 8 bases, the J end by 3 bases, with 19 bases between. The CDR3 runs 15 residues. The CDR3: CASLRCASEEETQYF. CDR3 bases: TGTGCCAGCCTACGTTGCGCAAGCGAGGAAGAGACCCAGTACTTC.

This clone turned up a few times. The rearrangement links TRBV6-4 to TRBJ1-1; D remains unclear. CDR1 MRHNA and CDR2 SNTAGT come from the germline V gene. V was clipped by 4 bases and J by 2 bases, with 8 bases between them. The CDR3 is made up of 13 amino acids. The CDR3 region is CASSVTTNTEAFF. For the CDR3, the DNA is TGTGCCAGCAGTGTCACCACAAACACTGAAGCTTTCTTT.

V and J are TRBV6-4 and TRBJ1-5, with TRBD1 identical over 7 bases. V was pared by 5 bases and J by 6 bases, with 13 bases of the junction left unmatched. Germline V gene sequence: CDR1 MRHNA, CDR2 SNTAGT. This CDR3 comprises 16 residues. CDR3 amino acids: CASSKGGEWWGQPQHF. The CDR3 DNA reads as TGTGCCAGCAGTAAAGGGGGCGAATGGTGGGGTCAGCCCCAGCATTTT.

The rearrangement uses TRBV7-9 and TRBJ2-3, with 16 bases that match TRBD2. This CDR3 is built from 19 residues. CDR1 SEHNR and CDR2 FQNEAQ come from the germline V gene (reference sequence). The V gene end was trimmed by 5 bases and the J gene end by 6 bases; junction bases not matched to a gene: 14. The CDR3 loop reads CASSGRTGTSGRGTDTQYF. CDR3 in DNA: TGTGCCAGCAGCGGTAGAACCGGGACTAGCGGGAGGGGGACGGATACGCAGTATTTT. The complete variable domain, with remaining parts taken from reference TRBV7-9 and TRBJ2-3, reads DTGVSQNPRHKITKRGQNVTFRCDPISEHNRLYWYRQTLGQGPEFLTYFQNEAQLEKSRLLSDRFSAERPKGSFSTLEIQRTEQGDSAMYLCASSGRTGTSGRGTDTQYFGPGTRLTVL.

The chain is built from TRBV5-5 and TRBJ2-5; possible D gene TRBD1, 6 bases. CDR1 is SGHKS, CDR2 YYEKEE, per germline (reference sequence). This CDR3 spans 15 amino acids. The V end lost 0 bases, the J end lost 10 bases, and 19 bases lay between the germline ends. This CDR3 reads CASSLGVSASGVQYF. The CDR3, as DNA: TGTGCCAGCAGCTTGGGGGTATCCGCTTCAGGGGTCCAGTACTTC.

The chain joins TRBV5-1 to TRBJ1-3; D is possibly TRBD1 (6 bases). The CDR3 extends over 15 amino acids. V lost 0 bases and J lost 3, with 10 bases in between. Germline CDR1 is SGHRS and CDR2 is YFSETQ. The CDR3 region has the DNA TGCGCCAGCAGCTTGGGTGCAGGGGATGGAAACACCATATATTTT. The encoded protein is CASSLGAGDGNTIYF.

The chain is built from TRBV11-2 and TRBJ2-1; a possible D gene is TRBD2 (6 bases). Germline V lookup: CDR1 SGHAT, CDR2 FQNNGV. The V end lost 6 bases, the J end lost 7 bases, and 10 bases lay between the germline ends. The CDR3 sequence is 12 residues long. CDR3 sequence: CASRRDENEQFF. Here the CDR3 DNA reads TGTGCCAGCAGGCGGGACGAGAATGAGCAGTTCTTC.

This rearrangement joins TRBV6-1 to TRBJ1-1, with 8 bases identical to TRBD1. The CDR3 covers 13 residues. V shed 3 bases and J 11 bases; nucleotides not matched to a gene: 8. CDR1 is MNHNS and CDR2 is SASEGT in the germline V gene. The CDR3 bases are TGTGCCAGCAGTGATAAGGACAGGGAGCCGGCTTTCTTT. It specifies CASSDKDREPAFF.

J is TRBJ2-3 and V is TRBV19, with TRBD2 matching over 10 bases. With 3 bases clipped from V and 5 bases from J, the junction kept 8 bases outside the gene matches. Germline V gene data show CDR1 as LNHDA and CDR2 as SQIVND (reference sequence). There are 16 residues in the CDR3. The CDR3 here is CASSMGSGRAGDTQYF. The CDR3 region has the DNA TGTGCCAGTAGTATGGGGAGCGGGAGGGCCGGAGATACGCAGTATTTT.

The chain joins TRBV29-1 to TRBJ2-5; 7 bases align to TRBD1. This CDR3 contains 12 residues. CDR1 is SQVTM, CDR2 ANQGSEA, per germline. Losses at the gene ends were 4 bases for V and 5 bases for J; bases not matched to a gene: 4. CDR3 loop: CSVVRGPETQYF. The CDR3 DNA follows: TGCAGCGTTGTGAGGGGGCCGGAGACCCAGTACTTC.

The chain employs TRBV27 and TRBJ2-1, with 11 positions matching TRBD2. The CDR3 consists of 21 residues. V shed 2 bases and J 9 bases; nucleotides not matched to a gene: 24. Germline assignment: CDR1 MNHEY and CDR2 SMNVEV (reference sequence). CDR3 loop: CASSLEARGRPRVAGGREQFF. For the CDR3, the DNA is TGTGCCAGCAGTTTAGAGGCGCGGGGACGGCCAAGGGTAGCGGGGGGGCGTGAGCAGTTCTTC.

The chain has TRBV28 and TRBJ2-7, with a tentative D call TRBD2 (6 bases). The germline V and J ends were trimmed by 5 bases and 7 bases, with 12 bases remaining between them. The CDR3 contains 12 residues. CDR1 is MDHEN and CDR2 is SYDVKM in the germline V gene. The CDR3, as DNA: TGTGCCAGCAGTCGCGGGGTTTATGAGCAGTACTTC. It translates to CASSRGVYEQYF.

V gene TRBV10-3 combines with J gene TRBJ2-1; 9 bases fit TRBD2. The CDR3 is made up of 14 amino acids. V trimming: 7 bases; J trimming: 0 bases; junction bases outside the gene matches: 1. Germline loops: CDR1 ENHRY, CDR2 SYGVKD. The CDR3 sequence is CAITRGGSYNEQFF. In DNA form, the CDR3 reads TGTGCCATCACGCGGGGGGGCTCCTACAATGAGCAGTTCTTC.